These T cell receptor beta chains were read from a single sample in a study of shared clonotypes between healthy human individuals. The method was immunoSEQ multiplex PCR; TCRdb's version includes in-frame clones alone and lacks a portion of them. The sample includes about 2.4 million clones, 93% of them seen just once. Sequenced input: naive CD4+ T cells from PBMCs. The receptors were sampled from a man in his late teens or twenties in good health. Some clones in this sample may be carry-over from other donors' samples. CDR3s include the opening cysteine and the closing phenylalanine or tryptophan. D genes are given only for firm matches. Some rows mark clone size as missing; the rest say once, few, many or name a class of expanded clone.

v_call,j_call,d_call,clone_size,cdr3_aa,cdr3_nt
TRBV15,TRBJ1-4,.,.,CATSPAAATNEKLFF,TGTGCCACCAGCCCGGCAGCTGCAACTAATGAAAAACTGTTTTTT
TRBV2,TRBJ2-7,.,.,CASSADFYEQYF,TGTGCCAGCAGTGCGGATTTCTACGAGCAGTACTTC
TRBV6-1,TRBJ2-3,.,.,CASNRPDPTDTQYF,TGTGCCAGCAACCGACCAGACCCCACAGATACGCAGTATTTT
TRBV21-1,TRBJ2-7,.,.,CASSLPPGFTEQYF,TGTGCCAGCAGCCTTCCCCCGGGGTTTACCGAGCAGTACTTC
TRBV18,TRBJ1-1,.,.,CASSQTQTVKNTEAFF,TGTGCCAGCTCACAAACCCAGACAGTGAAAAACACTGAAGCTTTCTTT
TRBV5-6,TRBJ1-2,TRBD1,.,CASSSAGTDYGYTF,TGTGCCAGCAGCTCAGCCGGGACAGACTATGGCTACACCTTC
TRBV19,TRBJ1-3,.,once,CASSFSSGNTIYF,TGTGCCAGTAGTTTTTCATCTGGAAACACCATATATTTT
TRBV2,TRBJ1-2,.,.,CASSDSGVNGYTF,TGTGCCAGCAGTGACAGCGGGGTAAATGGCTACACCTTC
TRBV7-3,TRBJ1-5,.,.,CASSLKAGDQPQHF,TGTGCCAGCAGCTTAAAGGCAGGGGATCAGCCCCAGCATTTT
TRBV5-1,TRBJ2-1,TRBD2,.,CASSLLSGSYNEQFF,TGCGCCAGCAGCTTGCTTAGCGGGAGCTACAATGAGCAGTTCTTC
TRBV5-6,TRBJ2-7,.,.,CASSFVTYEQYF,TGTGCCAGCAGCTTTGTGACCTACGAGCAGTACTTC
TRBV5-1,TRBJ2-7,TRBD2,.,CASSLALAGGGSYEQYF,TGCGCCAGCAGCTTGGCCCTAGCGGGAGGAGGGTCCTACGAGCAGTACTTC
TRBV28,TRBJ1-2,TRBD1,.,CASSSDRDDGYTF,TGTGCCAGCAGTTCGGACAGGGACGATGGCTACACCTTC
TRBV9,TRBJ1-3,TRBD1,.,CASSIEGQAGNTIYF,TGTGCCAGCAGCATCGAGGGACAGGCGGGAAACACCATATATTTT
TRBV28,TRBJ1-2,.,.,CASSLWAQNRDGYTF,TGTGCCAGCAGTTTATGGGCCCAAAACAGAGATGGCTACACCTTC
TRBV28,TRBJ1-1,.,.,CASSLTTKAFF,TGTGCCAGCAGTTTAACTACCAAAGCTTTCTTT
TRBV18,TRBJ1-5,.,.,CASSPQESSNQPQHF,TGTGCCAGCTCACCGCAGGAGTCTAGCAATCAGCCCCAGCATTTT
TRBV28,TRBJ2-5,TRBD1,.,CASSSRQGSWRETQYF,TGTGCCAGCAGTTCGCGACAGGGTAGTTGGAGGGAGACCCAGTACTTC
TRBV7-3,TRBJ2-1,.,.,CASSLTGQKAFF,TGTGCCAGCAGCTTAACGGGCCAGAAGGCGTTCTTC
TRBV9,TRBJ2-1,.,.,CASGTDGHTYNEQFF,TGTGCCAGCGGCACAGATGGACACACTTACAATGAGCAGTTCTTC
TRBV27,TRBJ2-1,TRBD2,.,CASSPRTSDYNEQFF,TGTGCCAGCAGTCCCCGGACTAGCGACTACAATGAGCAGTTCTTC
TRBV4-2,TRBJ2-3,.,.,CASSQPLSPAPDTQYF,TGTGCCAGCAGCCAACCGTTAAGCCCGGCCCCAGATACGCAGTATTTT
TRBV28,TRBJ1-5,.,.,CASSLVRGNQPQHF,TGTGCCAGCAGTTTAGTACGAGGCAATCAGCCCCAGCATTTT
TRBV5-5,TRBJ1-5,.,.,CASSLGPSFSSQPQHF,TGTGCCAGCAGCTTGGGGCCGTCTTTTAGCAGTCAGCCCCAGCATTTT
TRBV4-2,TRBJ2-3,TRBD2,.,CASSQERGAGGPDTQYF,TGTGCCAGCAGCCAAGAAAGGGGAGCGGGAGGGCCAGATACGCAGTATTTT
TRBV28,TRBJ2-1,TRBD2,once,CASSTRGGRRDEQFF,TGTGCCAGCAGTACCCGCGGCGGGAGGAGGGATGAGCAGTTCTTC
TRBV28,TRBJ2-7,TRBD2,.,CASTGSLGLGTYEQYF,TGTGCCAGCACCGGGTCGCTGGGACTAGGGACCTACGAGCAGTACTTC
TRBV6-5,TRBJ1-4,.,.,CASSYGSPGTNEKLFF,TGTGCCAGCAGTTACGGCTCCCCGGGTACTAATGAAAAACTGTTTTTT
TRBV5-6,TRBJ2-7,TRBD2,.,CASSGTPGLAGGLGYEQYF,TGTGCCAGCAGCGGGACACCGGGACTAGCGGGAGGATTAGGCTACGAGCAGTACTTC
TRBV6-5,TRBJ1-1,TRBD1,.,CASSYRGQGQNTEAFF,TGTGCCAGCAGTTATCGAGGACAGGGCCAGAACACTGAAGCTTTCTTT
TRBV5-6,TRBJ2-5,.,.,CASSSRAQETQYF,TGTGCCAGCAGCTCGCGTGCCCAAGAGACCCAGTACTTC
TRBV6-1,TRBJ1-1,.,.,CASSEYAGMNTEAFF,TGTGCCAGCAGTGAATATGCGGGTATGAACACTGAAGCTTTCTTT
TRBV19,TRBJ1-4,.,.,CASSRTNEKLFF,TGTGCCAGTTCCCGGACCAATGAAAAACTGTTTTTT
TRBV4-1,TRBJ2-5,TRBD2,.,CASSQVSGSRWTQYF,TGCGCCAGCAGCCAAGTGAGCGGGAGCAGGTGGACCCAGTACTTC
TRBV5-1,TRBJ1-1,.,once,CASSWAPQDAMNTEAFF,TGCGCCAGCAGCTGGGCGCCCCAGGACGCTATGAACACTGAAGCTTTCTTT
TRBV18,TRBJ2-7,.,.,CASSPNLYEQYF,TGTGCCAGCTCCCCTAACCTCTACGAGCAGTACTTC
TRBV10-3,TRBJ2-6,.,.,CAISGGYGANVLTF,TGTGCCATCAGTGGGGGCTACGGGGCCAACGTCCTGACTTTC
TRBV6-5,TRBJ2-5,.,.,CASSYSAGWLETQYF,TGTGCCAGCAGTTACTCTGCGGGATGGTTAGAGACCCAGTACTTC
TRBV19,TRBJ1-3,.,.,CASSDRITGNTIYF,TGTGCCAGTAGCGACAGGATCACTGGAAACACCATATATTTT
TRBV9,TRBJ2-5,.,.,CASSPTGRSQETQYF,TGTGCCAGCAGCCCGACGGGACGCTCCCAAGAGACCCAGTACTTC
TRBV6-5,TRBJ2-7,TRBD2,.,CASSYQASGSYEQYF,TGTGCCAGCAGTTATCAGGCTAGCGGCTCCTACGAGCAGTACTTC
TRBV5-4,TRBJ2-5,.,.,CASSLGTAPTQYF,TGTGCCAGCAGCTTGGGTACAGCGCCGACCCAGTACTTC
TRBV2,TRBJ2-1,.,.,CASILDNEQFF,TGTGCCAGCATCCTCGATAATGAGCAGTTCTTC
TRBV7-9,TRBJ1-1,TRBD1,.,CASSFRQGSTEAFF,TGTGCCAGCAGCTTCAGACAGGGGAGTACTGAAGCTTTCTTT
TRBV10-2,TRBJ2-2,TRBD2,few,CASRWGLGDDLNTGELFF,TGCGCCAGCCGTTGGGGACTAGGCGACGACTTGAACACCGGGGAGCTGTTTTTT
TRBV28,TRBJ1-2,TRBD1,.,CASNPTGPIYGYTF,TGTGCCAGCAACCCGACAGGGCCTATCTATGGCTACACCTTC
TRBV5-8,TRBJ2-3,.,once,CASSTTSTDTQYF,TGTGCCAGCAGCACGACTAGCACAGATACGCAGTATTTT
TRBV5-4,TRBJ2-1,TRBD1,.,CASSFLGQTNEQFF,TGTGCCAGCAGCTTTCTGGGACAGACCAATGAGCAGTTCTTC
TRBV7-3,TRBJ2-3,TRBD2,.,CASSDDGRAGDTQYF,TGTGCCAGCAGCGATGACGGGAGGGCCGGGGATACGCAGTATTTT
TRBV7-9,TRBJ2-3,.,.,CASSWGSGGITDTQYF,TGTGCCAGCAGCTGGGGATCTGGCGGAATCACAGATACGCAGTATTTT
TRBV7-9,TRBJ2-5,.,.,CASSLGRQVKETQYF,TGTGCCAGCAGCTTGGGAAGACAAGTTAAAGAGACCCAGTACTTC
TRBV4-2,TRBJ1-1,TRBD1,.,CASSQDTQGGTEAFF,TGTGCCAGCAGCCAAGATACACAGGGGGGCACTGAAGCTTTCTTT
TRBV10-3,TRBJ1-2,.,.,CAISGGAYGYTF,TGTGCCATCAGTGGGGGGGCCTATGGCTACACCTTC
TRBV11-2,TRBJ1-2,TRBD1,.,CASSALWTGSYGYTF,TGTGCCAGCAGCGCCCTATGGACAGGGAGCTATGGCTACACCTTC
TRBV28,TRBJ1-5,.,once,CASSYGGLIGNQPQHF,TGTGCCAGCAGTTACGGGGGCTTAATAGGGAATCAGCCCCAGCATTTT
TRBV15,TRBJ2-1,TRBD1,.,CATSSPRTGINEQFF,TGTGCCACCAGCAGTCCTCGGACAGGGATCAATGAGCAGTTCTTC
TRBV15,TRBJ2-7,TRBD1,.,CATSRGIPTGQASYEQYF,TGTGCCACCAGCAGGGGGATCCCGACAGGGCAAGCGTCCTACGAGCAGTACTTC
TRBV30,TRBJ1-1,.,few,CAWSAHANTEAFF,TGTGCCTGGAGCGCACACGCGAACACTGAAGCTTTCTTT